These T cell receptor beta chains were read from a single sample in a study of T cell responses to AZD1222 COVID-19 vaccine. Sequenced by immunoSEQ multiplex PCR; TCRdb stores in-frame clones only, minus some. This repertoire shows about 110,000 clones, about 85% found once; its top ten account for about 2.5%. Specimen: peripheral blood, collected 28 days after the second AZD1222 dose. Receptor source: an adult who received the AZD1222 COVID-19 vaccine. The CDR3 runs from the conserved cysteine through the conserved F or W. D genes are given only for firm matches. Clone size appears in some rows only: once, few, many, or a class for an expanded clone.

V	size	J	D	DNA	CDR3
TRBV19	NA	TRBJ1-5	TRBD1	TGTGCCAGTAGTGTTCTACCGGGACAGAACGGCGTAGCTCAGCCCCAGCATTTT	CASSVLPGQNGVAQPQHF
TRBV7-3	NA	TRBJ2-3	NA	TGTGCCAGCAGTCGTACAGGGAACGCGGATACGCAGTATTTT	CASSRTGNADTQYF
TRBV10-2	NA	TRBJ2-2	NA	TGCGCCAGAAGGGACGGATCGAACACCGGGGAGCTGTTTTTT	CARRDGSNTGELFF
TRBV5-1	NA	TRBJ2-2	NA	TGCGCCAGCCGAACGGACACCGGGGAGCTGTTTTTT	CASRTDTGELFF
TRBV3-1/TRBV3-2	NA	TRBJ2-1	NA	TGTGCCAGCAGCCAAGACTGGTGTAGCTCCTACAATGAGCAGTTCTTC	CASSQDWCSSYNEQFF
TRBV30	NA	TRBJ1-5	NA	TGTGCCTGGAGCCAGGACTCGGCCCAGCATTTT	CAWSQDSAQHF
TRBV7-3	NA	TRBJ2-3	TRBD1	TGTGCCAGCAGCTTAGGGACAGCGAGCACAGATACGCAGTATTTT	CASSLGTASTDTQYF
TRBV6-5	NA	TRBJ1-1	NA	TGTGCCAGCAGGAAGACTATGAACACTGAAGCTTTCTTT	CASRKTMNTEAFF
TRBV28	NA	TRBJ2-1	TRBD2	TGTGCCAGCAGTTTATTAGCGGGAGGTGCGTACAATGAGCAGTTCTTC	CASSLLAGGAYNEQFF
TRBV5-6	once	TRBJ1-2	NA	TGTGCCAGCAGCTTCCTTCGGGGTGGCTACACCTTC	CASSFLRGGYTF
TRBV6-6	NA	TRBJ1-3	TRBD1	TGTGCCAGCAGTCGATCGGGACAGGGTGGCTCTGGAAACACCATATATTTT	CASSRSGQGGSGNTIYF
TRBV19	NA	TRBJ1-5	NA	TGTGCCAGTAGTATCTTAGGTAGGGATCAGCCCCAGCATTTT	CASSILGRDQPQHF
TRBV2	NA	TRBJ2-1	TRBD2	TGTGCCAGCAGTGAAGGACTAGCGGAAGGCGATGAGCAGTTCTTC	CASSEGLAEGDEQFF
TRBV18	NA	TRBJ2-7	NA	TGTGCCAGCTTATCCGGGACGGACGCCTACGAGCAGTACTTC	CASLSGTDAYEQYF
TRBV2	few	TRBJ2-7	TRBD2	TGTGCCAGCAGTGAGCCACTAGCGGGAGCGCAGTACTTC	CASSEPLAGAQYF
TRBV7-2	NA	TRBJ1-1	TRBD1	TGTGCCAGCAGCTTAGCCCTGACAGGGAGCACTGAAGCTTTCTTT	CASSLALTGSTEAFF
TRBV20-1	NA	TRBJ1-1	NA	TGCAGTGCTAGTGGATACACTGAAGCTTTCTTT	CSASGYTEAFF
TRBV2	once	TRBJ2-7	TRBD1	TGTGCCAGCAGTGAAGGAGGGGGCTTTAACTACGAGCAGTACTTC	CASSEGGGFNYEQYF
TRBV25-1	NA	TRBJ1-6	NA	TGTGCCACCCAGGGATCTTTTAGTTCACCCCTCCACTTT	CATQGSFSSPLHF
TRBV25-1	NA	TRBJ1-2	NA	TGTGCCAGCAGTGACTCACAGACCTACTATGGCTACACCTTC	CASSDSQTYYGYTF
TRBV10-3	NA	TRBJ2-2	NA	TGTGCCATCAGTGATATTTTAAGTGAACGGCCGAACACCGGGGAGCTGTTTTTT	CAISDILSERPNTGELFF
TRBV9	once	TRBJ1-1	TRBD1	TGTGCCAGCAGCGCCGGACAGGGCAACACTGAAGCTTTCTTT	CASSAGQGNTEAFF
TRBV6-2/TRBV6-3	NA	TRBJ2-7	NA	TGTGCCAGCAGTTACTTAGAGTCCCGGGGCTACGAGCAGTACTTC	CASSYLESRGYEQYF
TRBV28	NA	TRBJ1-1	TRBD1	TGTGCCAGTTATACCGGGACAGGGGGTTTCAGAGCTTTCTTT	CASYTGTGGFRAFF
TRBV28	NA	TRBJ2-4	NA	TGTGCCAGCAGTTTATCGGGCGGATCGGCGAGGGACATTCAGTACTTC	CASSLSGGSARDIQYF
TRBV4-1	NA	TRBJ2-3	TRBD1	TGCGCCAGCAGCCAAGATGGGGGACAGAGCATCACAGATACGCAGTATTTT	CASSQDGGQSITDTQYF
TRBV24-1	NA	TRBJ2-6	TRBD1	TGTGCCACCAGTGAGGCTCGACAGGGATTCGGGGCCAACGTCCTGACTTTC	CATSEARQGFGANVLTF
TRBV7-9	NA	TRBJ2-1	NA	TGTGCCAGCAGCTTAGCGTGGGGGAATGAGCAGTTCTTC	CASSLAWGNEQFF
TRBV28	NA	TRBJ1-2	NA	TGTGCCAGCAGTTTATGGGGGACGGGCCCTAACTATGGCTACACCTTC	CASSLWGTGPNYGYTF
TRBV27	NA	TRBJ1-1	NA	TGTGCCAGCAGTTTATCACACCTGAAAACTGAAGCTTTCTTT	CASSLSHLKTEAFF
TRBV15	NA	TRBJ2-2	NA	TGTGCCACCAGCAGAGAAGCGGACACCGGGGAGCTGTTTTTT	CATSREADTGELFF
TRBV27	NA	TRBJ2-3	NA	TGTGCCAGCAGTTTCCCTCAGGGTGGTAGGCAGCCAGATACGCAGTATTTT	CASSFPQGGRQPDTQYF
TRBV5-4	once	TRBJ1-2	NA	TGTGCCAGCAGCTCGACAGCTAACTATGGCTACACCTTC	CASSSTANYGYTF
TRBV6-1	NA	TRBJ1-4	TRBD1	TGTGCCAGCAGTGAAGGACAGGGGAATGAAAAACTGTTTTTT	CASSEGQGNEKLFF
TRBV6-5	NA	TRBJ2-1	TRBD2	TGTGCCAGCAGCGGGAGGCTCGGCGTCCATGAGCAGTTCTTC	CASSGRLGVHEQFF
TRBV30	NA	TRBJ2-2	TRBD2	TGTGCCTGGAGTCCTGTGACTAGCGGAAACACCGGGGAGCTGTTTTTT	CAWSPVTSGNTGELFF
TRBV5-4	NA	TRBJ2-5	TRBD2	TGTGCCAGCAGCCCCCGGGGAGGGAACCAAGAGACCCAGTACTTC	CASSPRGGNQETQYF
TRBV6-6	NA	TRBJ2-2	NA	TGTGCCAGCAGTTACTCGAATCCAGGCACCGGGGAGCTGTTTTTT	CASSYSNPGTGELFF
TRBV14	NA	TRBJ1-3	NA	TGTGCCAGCAGCGCCGCGGGGCTATCTGGAAACACCATATATTTT	CASSAAGLSGNTIYF
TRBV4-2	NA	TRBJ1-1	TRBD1	TGTGCCAGCAGCCCCTCGACAGGGGGCAGGACTGAAGCTTTCTTT	CASSPSTGGRTEAFF
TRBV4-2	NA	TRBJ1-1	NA	TGTGCCAGCAGCCAAGATGCAGGGTGGAACACTGAAGCTTTCTTT	CASSQDAGWNTEAFF
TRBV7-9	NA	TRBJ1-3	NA	TGTGCCAGCAGCCGGGGGGCCGGGGAAGGAAACACCATATATTTT	CASSRGAGEGNTIYF
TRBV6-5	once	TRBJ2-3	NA	TGTGCCAGCAGCCAGCGGGATACGCAGTATTTT	CASSQRDTQYF
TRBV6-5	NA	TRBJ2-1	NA	TGTGCCAGCAGAGACCGAACCGACTGGAATGAGCAGTTCTTC	CASRDRTDWNEQFF